Shown below are 11 T cell receptor beta chains from a single sample sequenced in a study of cytomegalovirus exposure and HLA in healthy donors. This PCR relied on a set of 60 Vbeta primers and 13 Jbeta primers. Some clones are missing from TCRdb's copy, which holds only in-frame ones; the method was immunoSEQ multiplex PCR. The table includes approximately 150,000 clones, around three quarters detected once. The specimen sequenced was PBMCs. The receptors derive from a woman in her forties in good health and CMV-seronegative.

The chain combines TRBV5-1 with TRBJ1-2; 7 bases are shared with TRBD1. Germline CDR1 SGHRS, CDR2 YFSETQ. V was pared by 5 bases and J by 4 bases, with 5 bases of the junction left unmatched. This CDR3 has 13 residues. CDR3 nucleotides: TGCGCCAGCAGTGACAGGGAAACCTATGGCTACACCTTC. This encodes CASSDRETYGYTF. The full variable domain, in which reference TRBV5-1 and TRBJ1-2 provide the parts outside the CDR3, is KAGVTQTPRYLIKTRGQQVTLSCSPISGHRSVSWYQQTPGQGLQFLFEYFSETQRNKGNFPGRFSGRQFSNSRSEMNVSTLELGDSALYLCASSDRETYGYTFGSGTRLTVV.

This chain uses TRBV18 with TRBJ1-1; no firm D call. The germline CDR1 and CDR2 sequences are KGHSH and LQKENI. CDR3 length: 13 residues. The V and J ends lost 3 bases and 8 bases respectively, with 13 bases between them. CDR3: CASSPSGNREAFF. The CDR3 DNA reads as TGTGCCAGCTCACCGAGTGGTAACCGCGAAGCTTTCTTT.

The table lists this clone with a few counts. The chain employs TRBV6-6 and TRBJ2-7; the D is unclear. V was clipped by 2 bases and J by 3 bases, with 5 bases between them. CDR1 and CDR2 from the germline V gene are MNHNY and SVGAGI (reference sequence). The length of the CDR3 is 12 residues. The CDR3 is CASSYTGYEQYF. The CDR3 DNA follows: TGTGCCAGCAGTTACACGGGCTACGAGCAGTACTTC.

The chain is built from TRBV11-2 and TRBJ1-2, with unresolved D. This CDR3 comprises 15 residues. CDR1 is SGHAT, CDR2 FQNNGV, per germline. V lost 5 bases, J lost 5 bases, and 18 bases lay in between. The CDR3: CASSRAPGEGYGYTF. The CDR3 coding sequence is TGTGCCAGCAGCCGGGCGCCCGGCGAGGGTTATGGCTACACCTTC.

The gene calls are TRBV9 and TRBJ1-3; maybe TRBD1 (6 bases). CDR3 length: 16 residues. Trimming cost V 0 bases and J 1 base, with 11 bases left between them. The germline gives CDR1 SGDLS, CDR2 YYNGEE. The CDR3 DNA sequence: TGTGCCAGCAGCGTAGGAAGACAGGCATCTGGAAACACCATATATTTT. Its protein product is CASSVGRQASGNTIYF. Based on the CDR3 plus reference TRBV9 and TRBJ1-3, the full variable domain is DSGVTQTPKHLITATGQRVTLRCSPRSGDLSVYWYQQSLDQGLQFLIQYYNGEERAKGNILERFSAQQFPDLHSELNLSSLELGDSALYFCASSVGRQASGNTIYFGEGSWLTVV.

This chain connects TRBV7-3 to TRBJ2-5; perhaps TRBD2 as D (6 bases). V dropped 5 bases and J dropped 2 bases, with 12 bases sitting between them. The CDR3 totals 14 residues. CDR1 and CDR2 from the germline V gene are SGHTA and FQGTGA. The CDR3 loop is CASSPGSGQETQYF. The DNA for the CDR3 is TGTGCCAGCAGCCCCGGTAGCGGTCAAGAGACCCAGTACTTC.

The chain combines TRBV5-1 with TRBJ2-7; 10 nucleotides agree with TRBD2. V lost 0 bases, J lost 2 bases, and 5 bases stayed unmatched. The CDR3 consists of 16 residues. Germline CDR1 reads SGHRS; CDR2 reads YFSETQ. CDR3 bases: TGCGCCAGCAGCTTGGTGGTACTAGCGGGAACCTACGAGCAGTACTTC. Encoded protein: CASSLVVLAGTYEQYF.

This clone has a handful of counts. The chain combines TRBV27 with TRBJ2-7; maybe TRBD1 (5 bases). The germline gives CDR1 MNHEY, CDR2 SMNVEV (reference sequence). Trimming stripped 2 bases from V and 3 bases from J, with 8 bases between. This CDR3 spans 13 amino acids. This CDR3 reads CASSLGALYEQYF. CDR3 in DNA: TGTGCCAGCAGTTTAGGGGCCCTCTACGAGCAGTACTTC.

The chain combines TRBV14 with TRBJ1-4; D not certain. This CDR3 is built from 11 residues. Trimming stripped 4 bases from V and 7 bases from J, with 4 bases between. Looked up from germline, CDR1 is SGHDN and CDR2 is FVKESK. CDR3 nucleotide sequence: TGTGCCAGCAGCCGCAGTGAAAAACTGTTTTTT. This encodes CASSRSEKLFF.

This clone turned up a few times. The rearrangement joins TRBV7-2 to TRBJ2-6, with D perhaps matching TRBD1 (6 bases). From germline, CDR1 is SGHTA and CDR2 FQGNSA. The germline V and J ends were trimmed by 4 bases and 0 bases, with 13 bases remaining between them. The CDR3 covers 17 residues. The CDR3 spells CASSSQYRVSGANVLTF. CDR3 nucleotide sequence: TGTGCCAGCAGCTCGCAATACAGGGTCTCTGGGGCCAACGTCCTGACTTTC.

A single count supports this clone. The chain carries TRBV19 and TRBJ2-3; 10 bases align to TRBD1. This CDR3 spans 15 amino acids. CDR1 and CDR2 from the germline V gene are LNHDA and SQIVND (reference sequence). V gave up 6 bases and J gave up 4 bases; unmatched junction bases: 7. In nucleotides, the CDR3 is TGTGCCAGTAGCCCCCGGGACAGGGGAGCAGATACGCAGTATTTT. Translation: CASSPRDRGADTQYF.